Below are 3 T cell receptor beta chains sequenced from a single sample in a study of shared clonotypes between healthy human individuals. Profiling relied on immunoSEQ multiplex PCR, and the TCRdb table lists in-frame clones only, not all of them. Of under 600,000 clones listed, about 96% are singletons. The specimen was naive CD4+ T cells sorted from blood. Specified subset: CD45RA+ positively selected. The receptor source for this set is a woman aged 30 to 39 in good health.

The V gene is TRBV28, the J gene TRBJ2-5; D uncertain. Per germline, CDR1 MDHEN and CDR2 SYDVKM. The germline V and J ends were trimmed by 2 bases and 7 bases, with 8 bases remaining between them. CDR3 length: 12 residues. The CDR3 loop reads CASSLMAGTQYF. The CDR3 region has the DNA TGTGCCAGCAGTTTAATGGCAGGGACCCAGTACTTC.

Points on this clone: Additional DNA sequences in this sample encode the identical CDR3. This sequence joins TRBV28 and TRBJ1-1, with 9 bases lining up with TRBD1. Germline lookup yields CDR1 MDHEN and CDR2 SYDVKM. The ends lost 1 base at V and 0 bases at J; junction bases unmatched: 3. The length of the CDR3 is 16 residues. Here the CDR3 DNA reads TGTGCCAGCAGTTTATCGGGACAGGGCGTGAACACTGAAGCTTTCTTT. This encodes CASSLSGQGVNTEAFF.

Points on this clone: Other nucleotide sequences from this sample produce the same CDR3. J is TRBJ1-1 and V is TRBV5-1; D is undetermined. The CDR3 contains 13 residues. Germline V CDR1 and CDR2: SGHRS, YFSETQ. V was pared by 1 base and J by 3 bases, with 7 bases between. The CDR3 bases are TGCGCCAGCAGCTTGACCGGGGACACTGAAGCTTTCTTT. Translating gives CASSLTGDTEAFF. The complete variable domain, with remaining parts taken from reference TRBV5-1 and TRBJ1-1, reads KAGVTQTPRYLIKTRGQQVTLSCSPISGHRSVSWYQQTPGQGLQFLFEYFSETQRNKGNFPGRFSGRQFSNSRSEMNVSTLELGDSALYLCASSLTGDTEAFFGQGTRLTVV.